This record looks at one T cell receptor beta chain sequence and its context. Using immunoSEQ multiplex PCR, the repertoire was profiled, and TCRdb retains in-frame clones only, with some absent. The table shows about 12,000 clones, with over 65% occurring only once. The data were taken from a study of sequential checkpoint blockade in melanoma. Germline V CDR1 and CDR2: MDHEN, SYDVKM. With 5 bases removed from V and 2 bases from J, the gap between germline ends came to 15 bases. The CDR3 extends over 15 amino acids. Treatment here: randomized to nivolumab then ipilimumab (arm A) or the reverse (arm B). DNA-damaging chemotherapy had not been given to any patient beforehand. Live CD3+CD8+ CD19− CD56− cells were sorted from PBMCs.

The source material was CD8+ T cells sorted from blood (inferred from file names), sampled from a patient given nivolumab and ipilimumab in sequence. V and J are TRBV28 and TRBJ2-5; D not certain. This receptor was taken from a human donor with melanoma. The CDR3 DNA is TGTGCCAGCAGTCCAGCCCATCAGGAACAAGAGACCCAGTACTTC. Its translation: CASSPAHQEQETQYF.